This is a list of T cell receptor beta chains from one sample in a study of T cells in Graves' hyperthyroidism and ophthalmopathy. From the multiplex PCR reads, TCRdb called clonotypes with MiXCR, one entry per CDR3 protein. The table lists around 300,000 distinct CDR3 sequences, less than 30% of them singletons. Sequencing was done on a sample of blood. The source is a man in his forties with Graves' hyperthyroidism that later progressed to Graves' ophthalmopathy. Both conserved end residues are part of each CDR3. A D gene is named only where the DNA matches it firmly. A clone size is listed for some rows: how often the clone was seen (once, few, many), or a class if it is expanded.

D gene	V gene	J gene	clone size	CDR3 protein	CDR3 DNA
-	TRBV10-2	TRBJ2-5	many	CASSVRTDITKTQYF	TGCGCCAGCAGTGTGCGGACGGACATAACCAAGACCCAGTACTTC
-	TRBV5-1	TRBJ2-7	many	CASRPLAVSYEQYF	TGCGCCAGCAGGCCGTTGGCGGTCTCCTACGAGCAGTACTTC
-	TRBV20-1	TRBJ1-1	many	CSARDMGGVTEAFF	TGCAGTGCTAGAGATATGGGTGGTGTCACTGAAGCTTTCTTT
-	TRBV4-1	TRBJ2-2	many	CASSQIQGPGELFF	TGCGCCAGCAGCCAGATACAGGGCCCCGGGGAGCTGTTTTTT
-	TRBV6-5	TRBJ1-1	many	CASSLQGQHTEAFF	TGTGCCAGCAGCTTACAGGGCCAACACACTGAAGCTTTCTTT
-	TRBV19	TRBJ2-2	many	CASKDGELFF	TGTGCCAGTAAGGACGGGGAGCTGTTTTTT
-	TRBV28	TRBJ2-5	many	CASSSGGAWRTQYF	TGTGCCAGCAGTTCAGGGGGGGCCTGGAGGACCCAGTACTTC
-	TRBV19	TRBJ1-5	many	CASSDRSGNQPQHF	TGTGCCAGTAGCGACAGGTCTGGAAATCAGCCCCAGCATTTT
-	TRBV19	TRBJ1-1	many	CASSIVGVTEAFF	TGTGCCAGTAGTATAGTTGGGGTTACTGAAGCTTTCTTT
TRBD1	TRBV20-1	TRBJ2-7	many	CTPNRDRGYEQYF	TGCACCCCAAACCGGGACAGAGGCTACGAGCAGTACTTC
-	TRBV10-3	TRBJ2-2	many	CAISESPNTGELFF	TGTGCCATCAGTGAGTCACCAAACACCGGGGAGCTGTTTTTT
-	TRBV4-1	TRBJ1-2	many	CASSQVVAANYGYTF	TGCGCCAGCAGCCAAGTCGTGGCAGCGAACTATGGCTACACCTTC
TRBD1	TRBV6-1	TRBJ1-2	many	CASRKVRGSNYGYTF	TGTGCCAGCAGAAAAGTCAGGGGGTCTAACTATGGCTACACCTTC
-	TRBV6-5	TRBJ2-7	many	CASRLSSYREQYF	TGTGCCAGCAGACTATCTAGTTATCGCGAGCAGTACTTC
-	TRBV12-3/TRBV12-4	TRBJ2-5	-	CASSLDGLLEFGETQYF	TGTGCCAGCAGTTTAGACGGTTTACTAGAATTCGGAGAGACCCAGTACTTC
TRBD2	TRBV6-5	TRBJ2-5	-	CASSWGLTSSRETQYF	TGTGCCAGCAGTTGGGGCTTGACTAGCTCCAGGGAGACCCAGTACTTC
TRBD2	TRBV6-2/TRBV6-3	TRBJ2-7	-	CASSGLAAYEQYF	TGTGCCAGCAGTGGACTAGCAGCCTACGAGCAGTACTTC
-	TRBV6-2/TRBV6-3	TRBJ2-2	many	CASSYRFTGTNTGELFF	TGTGCCAGCAGTTACCGTTTCACAGGAACGAACACCGGGGAGCTGTTTTTT
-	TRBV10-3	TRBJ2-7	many	CAISAPGGLSSYEQYF	TGTGCCATCAGTGCCCCGGGGGGCTTAAGCTCCTACGAGCAGTACTTC
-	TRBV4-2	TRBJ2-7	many	CASSGATHEQYF	TGTGCCAGCAGCGGGGCTACCCACGAGCAGTACTTC
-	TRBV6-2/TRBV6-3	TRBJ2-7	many	CASRGGPYEQYF	TGTGCCAGCAGAGGGGGACCCTACGAGCAGTACTTC
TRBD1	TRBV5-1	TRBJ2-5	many	CASSFGGTGQGQETQYF	TGCGCCAGCAGCTTTGGGGGAACTGGACAGGGCCAAGAGACCCAGTACTTC
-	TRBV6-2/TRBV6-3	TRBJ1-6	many	CASRKGPWGYNSPLHF	TGTGCCAGCAGGAAGGGCCCCTGGGGATATAATTCACCCCTCCACTTT
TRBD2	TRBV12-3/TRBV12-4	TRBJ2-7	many	CASSFSAGLAPYEQYF	TGTGCCAGCAGTTTTTCCGCGGGACTAGCCCCTTACGAGCAGTACTTC
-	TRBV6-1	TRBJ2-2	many	CASKASNTGELFF	TGTGCCAGCAAGGCTAGCAACACCGGGGAGCTGTTTTTT
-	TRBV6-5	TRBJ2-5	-	CASSYRRSLGETQYF	TGTGCCAGCAGTTATCGGAGGAGCCTTGGGGAGACCCAGTACTTC
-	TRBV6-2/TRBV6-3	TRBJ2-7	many	CASSVRTAPLFRQYF	TGTGCCAGCAGTGTTCGGACTGCACCGCTCTTCAGGCAGTACTTC
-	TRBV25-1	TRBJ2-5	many	CASSEPGEETQYF	TGTGCCAGCAGTGAACCTGGGGAAGAGACCCAGTACTTC
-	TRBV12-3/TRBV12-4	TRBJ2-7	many	CASTLGTVSYEQYF	TGTGCCAGCACTCTGGGGACGGTCTCCTACGAGCAGTACTTC
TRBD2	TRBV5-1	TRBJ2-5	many	CASSNRGLAEPPGETQYF	TGCGCCAGCAGCAACAGGGGACTAGCGGAGCCCCCAGGAGAGACCCAGTACTTC
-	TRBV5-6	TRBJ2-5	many	CASNGRGYQETQYF	TGTGCCAGCAACGGACGTGGGTACCAAGAGACCCAGTACTTC
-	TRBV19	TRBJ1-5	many	CASSVADSNQPQHF	TGTGCCAGTAGTGTAGCGGATAGCAATCAGCCCCAGCATTTT
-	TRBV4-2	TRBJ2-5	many	CASSQGRANQETQYF	TGTGCCAGCAGCCAAGGGCGGGCGAACCAAGAGACCCAGTACTTC
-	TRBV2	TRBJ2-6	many	CASDTGSSGANVLTF	TGTGCCAGCGACACAGGGAGCTCTGGGGCCAACGTCCTGACTTTC
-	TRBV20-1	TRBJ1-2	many	CSASTRDTSNYGYTF	TGCAGTGCTTCCACACGGGACACCTCTAACTATGGCTACACCTTC
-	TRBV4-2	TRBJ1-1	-	CASSQMVAPGETEAFF	TGTGCCAGCAGCCAAATGGTGGCCCCAGGGGAGACTGAAGCTTTCTTT
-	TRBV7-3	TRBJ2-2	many	CASSTQGDGELFF	TGTGCCAGCAGCACACAAGGGGACGGGGAGCTGTTTTTT
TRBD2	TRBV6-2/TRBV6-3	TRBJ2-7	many	CASSYLSGPSYEQYF	TGTGCCAGCAGTTACCTTAGCGGGCCCTCCTACGAGCAGTACTTC
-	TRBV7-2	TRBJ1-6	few	CASSLGTGWDSFSLHF	TGTGCCAGCAGCTTAGGGACCGGGTGGGACTCTTTCTCCCTCCACTTT
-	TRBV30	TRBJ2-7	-	CAWSSGVGEQYF	TGTGCCTGGAGCTCGGGGGTGGGAGAGCAGTACTTC
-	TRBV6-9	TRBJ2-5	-	CATRAIGSQETQYF	TGTGCCACCAGGGCCATTGGATCTCAAGAGACCCAGTACTTC
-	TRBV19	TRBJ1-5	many	CASSIDSANQPQHF	TGTGCCAGTAGTATAGATTCGGCAAATCAGCCCCAGCATTTT
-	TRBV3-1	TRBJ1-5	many	CASSQDLGRYQPQHF	TGTGCCAGCAGCCAAGATCTCGGACGGTATCAGCCCCAGCATTTT
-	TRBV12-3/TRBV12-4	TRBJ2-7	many	CASRRLGYEQYF	TGTGCCAGCAGGCGACTAGGTTACGAGCAGTACTTC
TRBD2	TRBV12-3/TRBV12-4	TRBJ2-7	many	CASSSSGGGAEQYF	TGTGCCAGCAGTTCCTCCGGGGGAGGGGCCGAGCAGTACTTC
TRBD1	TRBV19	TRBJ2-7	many	CASSRGQRTYEQYF	TGTGCCAGTAGCCGGGGACAGCGGACCTACGAGCAGTACTTC
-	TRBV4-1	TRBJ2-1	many	CASSPSRGPGEQFF	TGCGCCAGCAGCCCTTCCCGGGGCCCTGGTGAGCAGTTCTTC
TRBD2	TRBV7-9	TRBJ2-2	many	CASSASGRKTGELFF	TGTGCCAGCAGCGCAAGCGGGAGAAAAACCGGGGAGCTGTTTTTT
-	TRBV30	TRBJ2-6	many	CAWVRGFGANVLTF	TGTGCCTGGGTAAGGGGTTTCGGGGCCAACGTCCTGACTTTC
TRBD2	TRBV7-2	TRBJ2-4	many	CASSPRLAGGGVQYF	TGTGCCAGCAGCCCCCGACTAGCGGGAGGTGGGGTTCAGTACTTC
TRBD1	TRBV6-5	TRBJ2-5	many	CASSYPDRAPQETQYF	TGTGCCAGCAGTTACCCGGACAGGGCGCCCCAAGAGACCCAGTACTTC
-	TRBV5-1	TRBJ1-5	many	CASSFYGDQPQHF	TGCGCCAGCAGCTTCTACGGGGATCAGCCCCAGCATTTT
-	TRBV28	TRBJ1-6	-	CASSPYNNSPLHF	TGTGCCAGCAGCCCGTATAATAATTCACCCCTCCACTTT